A selection of T cell receptor beta chains follows, all from one sample in a study of monozygotic twins with inflammatory bowel disease. TCRdb re-called the 5' RACE reads and catalogs CDR3 proteins one per entry, DNA excluded. This sample's clone table lists approximately 120,000 distinct CDR3 sequences. Input material: blood. The origin of the receptors is a human donor with ulcerative colitis or Crohn's disease, or a healthy co-twin of an affected twin (not recorded which). Both conserved end residues are part of each CDR3. Fields, in order: CDR3 length, J gene, V gene, CDR3 protein.

16 | TRBJ2-2 | TRBV9 | CASSPHGTVNTGELFF
13 | TRBJ2-1 | TRBV2 | CASSQGLNNEQFF
14 | TRBJ1-1 | TRBV10-3 | CAISESTGPLEAFF
16 | TRBJ1-5 | TRBV4-1 | CASSQDPGQGAQPQHF
15 | TRBJ2-7 | TRBV20-1 | CSARGGLAGVYEQYF
15 | TRBJ2-5 | TRBV5-5 | CASSRYGTGQETQYF
15 | TRBJ1-6 | TRBV27 | CASSLTGPANSPLHF
15 | TRBJ2-2 | TRBV5-1 | CASSYGTHNTGELFF
14 | TRBJ1-1 | TRBV10-3 | CAISIQGGNTEAFF
17 | TRBJ1-1 | TRBV20-1 | CSAIPTGVLLLNTEAFF
15 | TRBJ2-7 | TRBV10-3 | CAISDRQGSPSEQYF
11 | TRBJ2-5 | TRBV18 | CASSPQETQYF
15 | TRBJ2-7 | TRBV5-1 | CASSFRDRGTSEQYF
12 | TRBJ2-4 | TRBV29-1 | CSGALERNIQYF
14 | TRBJ1-3 | TRBV7-2 | CASSLDNSGNTIYF
13 | TRBJ2-7 | TRBV5-1 | CASSLGVASEQYF
15 | TRBJ1-2 | TRBV19 | CASSMGQGTSYGYTF
14 | TRBJ1-2 | TRBV20-1 | CSASLPHFNYGYTF
13 | TRBJ2-4 | TRBV7-3 | CASSFSGSGIQYF
14 | TRBJ2-2 | TRBV12-3/TRBV12-4 | CASSYREGTGELFF
13 | TRBJ2-3 | TRBV18 | CASSPEGRDTQYF
17 | TRBJ1-5 | TRBV2 | CASSEAPWTALNQPQHF
13 | TRBJ2-3 | TRBV20-1 | CSAGTGDTDTQYF
17 | TRBJ1-1 | TRBV5-4 | CASSLGVAGQKNTEAFF
12 | TRBJ2-1 | TRBV11-3 | CASSPRQGEQFF
16 | TRBJ2-1 | TRBV7-9 | CASSPDKTSVYNEQFF
15 | TRBJ2-3 | TRBV20-1 | CSARDTHRGSDTQYF
17 | TRBJ2-1 | TRBV18 | CASSPFAAGVGDNEQFF
15 | TRBJ1-5 | TRBV19 | CASNFQLGSNQPQHF
14 | TRBJ2-5 | TRBV5-1 | CASSFDRGGETQYF
14 | TRBJ1-1 | TRBV2 | CASSGQSMNTEAFF
15 | TRBJ2-7 | TRBV13 | CASSLNPGRQYEQYF
16 | TRBJ1-2 | TRBV28 | CASYRRRGTGDRGYTF
15 | TRBJ2-1 | TRBV11-2 | CASSLGTPSYNEQFF
13 | TRBJ2-3 | TRBV20-1 | CSASGTGIDTQYF
16 | TRBJ2-7 | TRBV2 | CASSEALDYPKYEQYF
14 | TRBJ2-7 | TRBV6-2/TRBV6-3 | CASSYAAGEYEQYF
13 | TRBJ2-6 | TRBV12-3/TRBV12-4 | CATSPSGANVLTF
13 | TRBJ1-5 | TRBV7-9 | CASSLFGNQPQHF
14 | TRBJ2-5 | TRBV13 | CASSSGVREETQYF
16 | TRBJ2-2 | TRBV7-9 | CASSLATGGNTGELFF
15 | TRBJ1-2 | TRBV20-1 | CSAPKITQGADGYTF
12 | TRBJ2-7 | TRBV2 | CANSGTSSEQYF
15 | TRBJ1-1 | TRBV27 | CASSLNSRAGTEAFF
14 | TRBJ2-7 | TRBV7-9 | CASSLVTPSYEQYF
16 | TRBJ2-7 | TRBV7-8 | CASTPRARLAGYEQYF
13 | TRBJ1-1 | TRBV9 | CASSQALNTEAFF
14 | TRBJ1-5 | TRBV28 | CASSFDRSNQPQHF
13 | TRBJ1-2 | TRBV12-3/TRBV12-4 | CASSRQAGGGYTF